Detailed here is one T cell receptor beta chain. These data originate in a study of blood T cell repertoires in COVID-19. Overall study: COVID-19 samples from acute and convalescent phases originated in the United States, Italy and Spain. T cells, B-cell-depleted T cells, or PBMCs supplied cDNA or gDNA.

Trimming removed 0 bases from V and 4 bases from J, with 9 bases in between. Germline V gene data show CDR1 as WNHNN and CDR2 as SYGVQD (reference sequence). This CDR3 spans 14 amino acids. Source study methods: Estimated nucleated cell counts came from reference gene primer amplification. Measured with immunoSEQ multiplex PCR; TCRdb has only the in-frame clones, and not every one. For V, J and clone size, that table is used; D and trimming come from the DNA. The table lists over 60,000 clones, 85% of them singletons. The rearrangement uses TRBV10-1 and TRBJ1-2; D remains unclear. The sequence derives from a woman aged 80 or older with active or convalescent COVID-19. Sequenced: peripheral blood. The DNA of the CDR3 is TGCGCCAGCAGTGAGTCCAACAGAGCCTATGGCTACACCTTC. This sequence encodes CASSESNRAYGYTF.